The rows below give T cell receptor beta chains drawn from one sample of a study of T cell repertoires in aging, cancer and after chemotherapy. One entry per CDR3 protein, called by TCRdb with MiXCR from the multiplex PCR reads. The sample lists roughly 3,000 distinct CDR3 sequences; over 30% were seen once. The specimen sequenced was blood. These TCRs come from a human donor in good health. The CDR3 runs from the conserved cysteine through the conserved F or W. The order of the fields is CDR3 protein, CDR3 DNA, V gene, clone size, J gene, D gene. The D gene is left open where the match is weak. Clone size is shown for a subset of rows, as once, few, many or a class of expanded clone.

CASSGWGSTEAFF	TGTGCCAGTAGTGGTTGGGGGAGCACTGAAGCTTTCTTT	TRBV19	medium-sized	TRBJ1-1	NA
CASEGTGSSYEQYF	TGTGCCAGCGAGGGGACAGGAAGCTCCTACGAGCAGTACTTC	TRBV6-1	NA	TRBJ2-7	TRBD1
CSVPAPSITGELFF	TGCAGCGTTCCAGCCCCATCGATCACCGGGGAGCTGTTTTTT	TRBV29-1	large	TRBJ2-2	NA
CASSDSGGETGQIDEQFF	TGTGCCAGCAGTGACTCAGGAGGGGAGACAGGTCAAATCGATGAGCAGTTCTTC	TRBV6-4	medium-sized	TRBJ2-1	NA
CGWTSGSINEQFF	TGCGGGTGGACTAGCGGGAGTATCAATGAGCAGTTCTTC	TRBV20-1	once	TRBJ2-1	TRBD2
CASSLLGRPRDTQYF	TGTGCCAGCAGTTTACTGGGACGGCCCAGAGATACGCAGTATTTT	TRBV27	medium-sized	TRBJ2-3	NA
CSGLAVNTGELFF	TGCAGCGGACTAGCGGTGAACACCGGGGAGCTGTTTTTT	TRBV20-1	medium-sized	TRBJ2-2	TRBD2
CASNPGPEGNEQFF	TGTGCCAGCAACCCGGGCCCTGAGGGCAATGAGCAGTTCTTC	TRBV6-5	large	TRBJ2-1	NA
CASSTSGRGDTQYF	TGTGCCAGTAGTACCAGCGGGAGGGGAGATACGCAGTATTTT	TRBV19	NA	TRBJ2-3	TRBD2
CAIRTGTGTHGNTIYF	TGTGCCATCAGAACCGGGACAGGAACTCATGGAAACACCATATATTTT	TRBV10-3	few	TRBJ1-3	TRBD1
CSVLSGVNTGELFF	TGCAGCGTTCTGTCGGGAGTGAACACCGGGGAGCTGTTTTTT	TRBV29-1	large	TRBJ2-2	NA
CSARDTGGWGSPLHF	TGCAGTGCTAGGGACACGGGAGGGTGGGGTTCACCCCTCCACTTT	TRBV20-1	medium-sized	TRBJ1-6	NA
CASSYTREEQYF	TGTGCCAGCAGTTACACTCGGGAAGAGCAGTACTTC	TRBV6-6	NA	TRBJ2-7	NA
CASSLDLALYGYTF	TGTGCCAGCAGCTTGGACCTGGCTTTGTATGGCTACACCTTC	TRBV5-4	medium-sized	TRBJ1-2	NA
CSVDKTGNEQFF	TGCAGCGTTGATAAGACCGGCAATGAGCAGTTCTTC	TRBV29-1	NA	TRBJ2-1	NA
CASSTPGQDEQYF	TGTGCCAGTAGTACTCCGGGACAGGACGAGCAGTACTTC	TRBV19	NA	TRBJ2-7	TRBD1
CASSTRGGAVGETQYF	TGTGCCAGTAGTACCCGGGGAGGAGCGGTGGGAGAGACCCAGTACTTC	TRBV19	medium-sized	TRBJ2-5	NA
CSAATGGINSPLHF	TGCAGTGCAGCGACAGGGGGCATTAATTCACCCCTCCACTTT	TRBV20-1	NA	TRBJ1-6	TRBD1
CASSLGRGRAVYEQFF	TGTGCCAGCAGCTTAGGACGGGGGAGGGCCGTCTATGAGCAGTTCTTC	TRBV11-3	NA	TRBJ2-1	TRBD2
CASSYRQNNEQFF	TGTGCCAGCAGCTACCGACAGAACAATGAGCAGTTCTTC	TRBV13	NA	TRBJ2-1	NA
CASSLDGSEQFF	TGTGCCAGCAGCTTAGACGGGAGTGAGCAGTTCTTC	TRBV7-2	large	TRBJ2-1	NA
CASSTPTGADYGYTF	TGTGCCAGCAGCACTCCAACAGGGGCCGACTATGGCTACACCTTC	TRBV12-3/TRBV12-4	NA	TRBJ1-2	TRBD1
CASSSVGGRIAYNEQFF	TGCGCCAGCAGCTCCGTCGGAGGGAGGATTGCCTACAATGAGCAGTTCTTC	TRBV5-1	few	TRBJ2-1	NA
CASSPGDSSYEQYF	TGTGCCAGCAGCCCGGGAGACAGTTCCTACGAGCAGTACTTC	TRBV6-2/TRBV6-3	medium-sized	TRBJ2-7	NA
CASSSSRVTDTQYF	TGTGCCAGCAGCTCTTCGCGGGTCACAGATACGCAGTATTTT	TRBV7-9	medium-sized	TRBJ2-3	NA
CSARGGGGRISYEQYF	TGCAGTGCTAGGGGCGGGGGCGGGAGAATCTCCTACGAGCAGTACTTC	TRBV20-1	medium-sized	TRBJ2-7	NA
CASSLPPFRDRATWYGYTF	TGTGCCAGCAGCTTACCCCCCTTCCGAGACAGGGCAACTTGGTATGGCTACACCTTC	TRBV7-9	NA	TRBJ1-2	TRBD1
CASTEAGYGYTF	TGTGCCAGCACCGAGGCGGGCTATGGCTACACCTTC	TRBV6-5	medium-sized	TRBJ1-2	NA
CASSWGSRRSSYNEQFF	TGTGCCAGCAGTTGGGGATCCAGGCGCAGCTCCTACAATGAGCAGTTCTTC	TRBV6-5	NA	TRBJ2-1	NA
CASSTRGELFF	TGTGCCAGCAGTACCCGGGGGGAGCTGTTTTTT	TRBV6-5	medium-sized	TRBJ2-2	NA
CSARDTGGREQFF	TGCAGTGCTAGAGATACAGGGGGCCGGGAGCAGTTCTTC	TRBV20-1	large	TRBJ2-1	TRBD1
CASSYDSSGANVLTF	TGTGCCAGCAGCTACGACAGCTCTGGGGCCAACGTCCTGACTTTC	TRBV6-1	hyperexpanded	TRBJ2-6	NA
CASRPSTDTQYF	TGTGCCAGCAGGCCTAGCACAGATACGCAGTATTTT	TRBV12-3/TRBV12-4	NA	TRBJ2-3	NA
CATSRGQAATGELFF	TGTGCCACCAGCAGAGGGCAGGCAGCCACCGGGGAGCTGTTTTTT	TRBV15	medium-sized	TRBJ2-2	NA
CASSLGQGGTGELFF	TGTGCCAGCAGCTTGGGACAGGGGGGCACCGGGGAGCTGTTTTTT	TRBV5-4	medium-sized	TRBJ2-2	TRBD1
CASSEVFGETQYF	TGTGCCAGCAGTGAGGTTTTTGGAGAGACCCAGTACTTC	TRBV6-1	medium-sized	TRBJ2-5	NA
CASSIDSGGGGSRDEQFF	TGTGCCAGTAGTATAGATAGTGGGGGGGGGGGGTCTCGGGATGAGCAGTTCTTC	TRBV19	NA	TRBJ2-1	TRBD2
CVSSPGLAGGTTYEQYF	TGCGTCAGCAGCCCCGGACTAGCGGGAGGCACCACCTACGAGCAGTACTTC	TRBV5-1	NA	TRBJ2-7	TRBD2
CASSLDYTGELFF	TGTGCCAGCAGTTTGGATTACACCGGGGAGCTGTTTTTT	TRBV6-2/TRBV6-3	medium-sized	TRBJ2-2	NA
CASRVTSSPNTGELFF	TGTGCCAGCAGAGTCACTAGCAGCCCGAACACCGGGGAGCTGTTTTTT	TRBV6-5	NA	TRBJ2-2	NA
CSARDGTRDYNEQFF	TGCAGTGCTAGAGATGGAACCCGGGATTACAATGAGCAGTTCTTC	TRBV20-1	few	TRBJ2-1	NA
CASPGQSSGYTF	TGTGCCAGTCCGGGACAGTCAAGTGGCTACACCTTC	TRBV6-1	medium-sized	TRBJ1-2	TRBD1
CASRDLAGTYSYEQYF	TGTGCCAGCAGAGACCTAGCGGGGACCTATTCCTACGAGCAGTACTTC	TRBV6-2/TRBV6-3	medium-sized	TRBJ2-7	TRBD2
CASSYLDRVRSGYTF	TGTGCCAGCAGTTACCTGGACAGGGTCCGCTCCGGCTACACCTTC	TRBV6-5	large	TRBJ1-2	TRBD1
CASSLYKKDPQPEAFF	TGTGCCAGCAGCTTATACAAAAAAGACCCGCAGCCAGAAGCTTTCTTT	TRBV5-6	few	TRBJ1-1	NA
CASRTGGYGYTF	TGTGCCAGCAGGACAGGGGGCTATGGCTACACCTTC	TRBV6-1	medium-sized	TRBJ1-2	TRBD1
CASSYSGQGADTQYF	TGTGCCAGCAGTTACTCCGGACAGGGGGCAGATACGCAGTATTTT	TRBV6-5	NA	TRBJ2-3	TRBD1
CASPSGLAGNEQFF	TGTGCCAGCCCGTCAGGGCTAGCGGGGAATGAGCAGTTCTTC	TRBV12-3/TRBV12-4	NA	TRBJ2-1	TRBD2
CASSLAGGPANTQYF	TGTGCCAGCAGTTTAGCGGGAGGGCCGGCGAATACGCAGTATTTT	TRBV6-2/TRBV6-3	NA	TRBJ2-3	TRBD2
CASSHKEGILFYTGELFF	TGTGCCAGCAGCCATAAGGAGGGGATTCTTTTTTACACCGGGGAGCTGTTTTTT	TRBV11-2	NA	TRBJ2-2	NA
CASSPEGATYNEQFF	TGCGCCAGCAGCCCGGAAGGGGCCACCTACAATGAGCAGTTCTTC	TRBV4-1	NA	TRBJ2-1	NA
CASSPGLAGSGLDEQYF	TGTGCCAGCAGCCCGGGACTAGCGGGTAGCGGGCTCGACGAGCAGTACTTC	TRBV7-3	once	TRBJ2-7	TRBD2
CASRPGTSSYNEQFF	TGTGCCAGCAGACCCGGGACTAGCTCCTACAATGAGCAGTTCTTC	TRBV7-2	NA	TRBJ2-1	TRBD2
CSASGGVARNYEQYF	TGCAGTGCTAGTGGAGGGGTAGCGCGCAATTACGAGCAGTACTTC	TRBV20-1	medium-sized	TRBJ2-7	NA
CATSRDRVDEAFF	TGTGCCACCAGCAGGGATAGGGTGGATGAAGCTTTCTTT	TRBV15	NA	TRBJ1-1	NA
CASRPDLNSPLHF	TGTGCCAGTAGACCTGACCTGAATTCACCCCTCCACTTT	TRBV19	once	TRBJ1-6	NA
CASSLTGLGTDTQYF	TGTGCCAGCAGCTTGACAGGGCTTGGCACAGATACGCAGTATTTT	TRBV7-3	NA	TRBJ2-3	TRBD1
CAPDGGRVNEQYF	TGTGCCCCGGATGGCGGGAGGGTAAACGAGCAGTACTTC	TRBV21-1	few	TRBJ2-7	NA